The 23 T cell receptor beta chains below were found in one sample sequenced in a study of OX40 agonist ivuxolimab in advanced cancers. Libraries were prepared by immunoSEQ multiplex PCR; TCRdb keeps only in-frame clonotypes and omits some of them. The table lists about 84,000 clones, more than 75% of them singletons. Sequenced here: CD4+ or CD8+ T cells sorted from blood, sampled in a trial of the OX40 agonist ivuxolimab. Receptors originate from an adult with an advanced solid tumor such as melanoma, head and neck, liver or kidney cancer.

This sequence joins TRBV28 and TRBJ1-2, with D uncertain. Trimming left V 5 bases short and J 2 bases short, with 18 bases between. This CDR3 is 16 amino acids long. CDR1 is MDHEN, CDR2 SYDVKM, per germline. The CDR3 here is CASSPVLRRINYGYTF. CDR3 DNA sequence: TGTGCCAGCAGTCCCGTCCTCAGGAGAATAAACTATGGCTACACCTTC.

This chain connects TRBV7-9 to TRBJ2-1; 7 positions agree with TRBD1. With 2 bases clipped from V and 6 bases from J, the junction kept 4 bases outside the gene matches. The CDR3 spans 14 residues. The germline V gene has CDR1 SEHNR and CDR2 FQNEAQ (reference sequence). The CDR3 region has the DNA TGTGCCAGCAGCTTACTAGGGGGCGTCAATGAGCAGTTCTTC. This encodes CASSLLGGVNEQFF.

V usage is TRBV15 and J usage is TRBJ1-1; maybe TRBD1 (6 bases). The CDR3 contains 17 residues. Trimming left V 3 bases short and J 1 base short, with 18 bases between. Germline CDR1 is LNHNV and CDR2 is YYDKDF (reference sequence). CDR3 in DNA: TGTGCCACCAGCAGCCTCCGATGGGGGGACACGAACACTGAAGCTTTCTTT. It encodes CATSSLRWGDTNTEAFF. The entire variable domain, with the rest obtained from reference TRBV15 and TRBJ1-1, is as follows: DAMVIQNPRYQVTQFGKPVTLSCSQTLNHNVMYWYQQKSSQAPKLLFHYYDKDFNNEADTPDNFQSRRPNTSFCFLDIRSPGLGDTAMYLCATSSLRWGDTNTEAFFGQGTRLTVV.

This chain connects TRBV7-6 to TRBJ2-2; 11 nucleotides line up with TRBD2. The CDR3 length is 16 residues. V was pared by 5 bases and J by 0 bases, with 2 bases of the junction left unmatched. Germline CDR1 and CDR2: SGHVS and FNYEAQ. The CDR3 DNA reads TGTGCCAGCAGCGTACTAGCGGGGGCGAACACCGGGGAGCTGTTTTTT. This codes for CASSVLAGANTGELFF.

The chain has TRBV5-6 and TRBJ2-7; either TRBD1 or TRBD2 may fit D (5 bases each). The CDR3 spans 14 residues. The V and J ends lost 5 bases and 4 bases respectively, with 16 bases between them. Per germline, CDR1 SGHDT and CDR2 YYEEEE. The CDR3 is CASSFTGPSYEQYF. Here the CDR3 DNA reads TGTGCCAGCAGTTTTACGGGACCGTCATACGAGCAGTACTTC.

This sequence joins TRBV6-6 and TRBJ2-7; a possible D gene is TRBD2 (5 bases). Trimming cost V 5 bases and J 6 bases, with 14 bases left between them. The germline V gene has CDR1 MNHNY and CDR2 SVGAGI (reference sequence). This CDR3 region has 13 residues. CDR3 bases: TGTGCCAGCAGTCTACGGGGTGTAGGCGAGCAGTACGTC. Residues: CASSLRGVGEQYV.

The chain has TRBV7-2 and TRBJ2-4, with TRBD1 identical over 7 bases. The trim removed 3 bases at V and 0 bases at J, leaving 8 bases unmatched. In germline, CDR1 is SGHTA, CDR2 FQGNSA. The CDR3 is 17 residues long. The CDR3 protein is CASSFPLTGLAKNIQYF. The CDR3 region has the DNA TGTGCCAGCAGCTTTCCCTTGACAGGGCTAGCCAAAAACATTCAGTACTTC. The full variable domain, completed using reference TRBV7-2 and TRBJ2-4, is GAGVSQSPSNKVTEKGKDVELRCDPISGHTALYWYRQSLGQGLEFLIYFQGNSAPDKSGLPSDRFSAERTGGSVSTLTIQRTQQEDSAVYLCASSFPLTGLAKNIQYFGAGTRLSVL.

This clone was found once. The rearrangement joins TRBV7-3 to TRBJ2-7; the D gene could be TRBD1 or TRBD2 (5 bases each). With 4 bases removed from V and 6 bases from J, the gap between germline ends came to 13 bases. CDR1 and CDR2 (germline): SGHTA, FQGTGA. CDR3 length: 13 residues. The CDR3 DNA is TGTGCCAGCAGCTGGGTGGGGGTCCCCGAGCAGTACTTC. Translated: CASSWVGVPEQYF.

As DNA, the CDR3 is TGTGCCAGCAGCACTAGCGGAGGGGCAGGGTCGGGTTGGAATTCACCCCTCCACTTT. Amino acid sequence: CASSTSGGAGSGWNSPLHF. V and J are TRBV7-8 and TRBJ1-6; D possibly corresponds to TRBD1 (5 bases). The ends were cut back, 5 bases at V and 7 bases at J, with 27 bases in the middle. The CDR3 runs 19 residues. From germline, CDR1 is SGHVS and CDR2 FQNEAQ.

This clone has more than one count but fewer than ten. The chain uses TRBV7-9 and TRBJ1-6; D may be TRBD1 (5 bases). Germline CDR1 reads SEHNR; CDR2 reads FQNEAQ (reference sequence). The CDR3 runs to 17 residues. The ends were cut back, 5 bases at V and 4 bases at J, with 18 bases in the middle. The DNA for the CDR3 is TGTGCCAGCAGCCCCCTCTATTCTGAGGGGTATAATTCACCCCTCCACTTT. Amino acid sequence: CASSPLYSEGYNSPLHF.

This chain uses TRBV5-1 with TRBJ2-1; 7 bases map to TRBD2. Looked up from germline, CDR1 is SGHRS and CDR2 is YFSETQ. This CDR3 has 16 residues. V shed 1 base, J shed 0 bases, and the junction held 4 bases outside the gene matches. As DNA, the CDR3 is TGCGCCAGCAGCTTGACTAGCGAATACTCCTACAATGAGCAGTTCTTC. Its translation is CASSLTSEYSYNEQFF.

V gene TRBV7-2 combines with J gene TRBJ2-1; 8 nucleotides align to TRBD2. Germline V gene data show CDR1 as SGHTA and CDR2 as FQGNSA. The CDR3 spans 15 residues. V shed 1 base and J 8 bases; nucleotides not matched to a gene: 7. CDR3 nucleotides: TGTGCCAGCAGCTTAGTGTCGGGGGGGCTCGATGAGCAGTTCTTC. This encodes CASSLVSGGLDEQFF. Looking up the rest from reference TRBV7-2 and TRBJ2-1 gives the full variable domain: GAGVSQSPSNKVTEKGKDVELRCDPISGHTALYWYRQSLGQGLEFLIYFQGNSAPDKSGLPSDRFSAERTGGSVSTLTIQRTQQEDSAVYLCASSLVSGGLDEQFFGPGTRLTVL.

The J gene is TRBJ2-7, the V gene TRBV27; D is unclear. The V end was cut by 2 bases, the J end by 5 bases, with 4 bases between. Germline V gene sequence: CDR1 MNHEY, CDR2 SMNVEV (reference sequence). The CDR3 covers 11 residues. The CDR3, as DNA: TGTGCCAGCAGTTTACGGAACGAGCAGTACTTC. Its translation: CASSLRNEQYF.

This clone was recorded only once. The chain couples TRBV9 to TRBJ2-5; weak D call: TRBD1 (6 bases). The CDR3 spans 13 residues. Between the trimmed V and J ends, which lost 4 bases and 4 bases, there was a span of 11 bases. Germline V gene sequence: CDR1 SGDLS, CDR2 YYNGEE. The CDR3 loop reads CASSPRGGETQYF. The DNA for the CDR3 is TGTGCCAGCAGCCCCAGGGGCGGAGAGACCCAGTACTTC.

Worth noting for this clone: Within the sample, other DNA sequences also encode this same CDR3. V is TRBV18 and J is TRBJ1-2; D gene uncertain. Germline V gene sequence: CDR1 KGHSH, CDR2 LQKENI. This CDR3 has 13 residues. V shed 2 bases and J shed 4 bases, with 8 bases lying between them. CDR3 nucleotide sequence: TGTGCCAGCTCACCAGGTCGGGTCTATGGCTACACCTTC. Amino acid sequence: CASSPGRVYGYTF.

This chain joins TRBV5-1 and TRBJ1-1; 8 positions agree with TRBD1. V lost 3 bases to trimming and J lost 1 base; unmatched junction nucleotides: 8. CDR3 size: 16 residues. Germline CDR1 reads SGHRS; CDR2 reads YFSETQ. Here the CDR3 DNA reads TGCGCCAGCAGCTCCGGACAGGGAGTAGGGAACACTGAAGCTTTCTTT. This translates into CASSSGQGVGNTEAFF.

The chain is built from TRBV4-2 and TRBJ2-1; maybe TRBD2 (5 bases). V lost 0 bases to trimming and J lost 8 bases, with 11 bases between them. The CDR3 has 14 amino acids. The germline CDR1 and CDR2 sequences are LGHNA and YNFKEQ. In DNA, the CDR3 is TGTGCCAGCAGCCAAGACAGTAGCGAGGATGAGCAGTTCTTC. Residues: CASSQDSSEDEQFF.

The chain links TRBV18 to TRBJ2-1, with 10 bases identical to TRBD1. The V gene end was trimmed by 3 bases and the J gene end by 3 bases; junction bases not matched to a gene: 5. Looked up from germline, CDR1 is KGHSH and CDR2 is LQKENI. The length of the CDR3 is 16 residues. The CDR3 DNA reads as TGTGCCAGCTCACCCTTCCGGGACAGGGGCTACAATGAGCAGTTCTTC. The encoded protein is CASSPFRDRGYNEQFF.

This rearrangement joins TRBV27 to TRBJ2-1; D might be TRBD1 (6 bases). The CDR3 covers 15 residues. CDR1 is MNHEY and CDR2 is SMNVEV in the germline V gene (reference sequence). V lost 5 bases and J 0 bases, leaving 11 bases between the germline ends. CDR3 sequence reads: CASSKDRSSYNEQFF. The CDR3 DNA reads TGTGCCAGCAGTAAAGACAGGAGCTCCTACAATGAGCAGTTCTTC.

The rearrangement uses TRBV19 and TRBJ1-5; 8 nucleotides align to TRBD1. This CDR3 spans 14 amino acids. Germline lookup yields CDR1 LNHDA and CDR2 SQIVND (reference sequence). Trimming removed 6 bases from V and 8 bases from J; junction bases left unmatched: 9. CDR3 DNA sequence: TGTGCCAGTAGCCTACAGGGGGGGAATGAGCCCCAGCATTTT. Residues: CASSLQGGNEPQHF.

V and J are TRBV19 and TRBJ1-4; D gene unclear. CDR3 length: 15 amino acids. CDR1 and CDR2 (germline): LNHDA, SQIVND (reference sequence). The germline V and J ends were trimmed by 5 bases and 6 bases, with 16 bases remaining between them. The CDR3 here is CASSRQDPVDEKLFF. CDR3 nucleotide sequence: TGTGCCAGTAGTCGGCAAGACCCGGTAGATGAAAAACTGTTTTTT.

V gene TRBV27 combines with J gene TRBJ2-3; tentative D call: TRBD2 (5 bases). The CDR3 spans 15 residues. Looked up from germline, CDR1 is MNHEY and CDR2 is SMNVEV (reference sequence). With 4 bases removed from V and 1 base from J, the gap between germline ends came to 12 bases. CDR3 region: CASSSGVGRTDTQYF. The CDR3 DNA follows: TGTGCCAGCAGTTCCGGGGTAGGGCGCACAGATACGCAGTATTTT.

The chain couples TRBV19 to TRBJ1-4; perhaps TRBD1 as D (5 bases). Per the germline V gene, CDR1 is LNHDA and CDR2 is SQIVND (reference sequence). Trimming removed 9 bases from V and 8 bases from J, with 25 bases in between. The CDR3 is made up of 16 amino acids. DNA of the CDR3: TGTGCCAGCCGGGGCGAGGGCAGTCGGAGAGAAGAAAAACTGTTTTTT. As protein: CASRGEGSRREEKLFF.